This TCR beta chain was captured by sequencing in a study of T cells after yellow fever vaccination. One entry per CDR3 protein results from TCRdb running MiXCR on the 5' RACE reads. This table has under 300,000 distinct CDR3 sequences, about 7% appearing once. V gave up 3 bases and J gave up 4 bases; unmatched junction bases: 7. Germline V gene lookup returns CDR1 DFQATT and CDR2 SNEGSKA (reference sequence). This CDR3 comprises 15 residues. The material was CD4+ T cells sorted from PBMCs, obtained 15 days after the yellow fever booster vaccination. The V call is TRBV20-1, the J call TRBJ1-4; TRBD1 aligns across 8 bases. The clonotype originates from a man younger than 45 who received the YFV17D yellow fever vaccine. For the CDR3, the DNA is TGCAGTGCTAGTGTACCAGGGGGCCGTAATGAAAAACTGTTTTTT. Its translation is CSASVPGGRNEKLFF.